This T cell receptor (beta chain) was recovered during a study of T-cell reconstitution after alpha-beta-depleted transplantation in children. Germline values: CDR1 DFQATT, CDR2 SNEGSKA (reference sequence). The CDR3 totals 16 residues. The V gene lost 2 bases and the J gene lost 6 bases, with 21 bases spanning the gap. Study-wide findings and caveats: Reported findings indicate that, about two months after transplant, alpha-beta T cells came from several hundred expanded clones, which were derived from non-depleted graft cells.

This clonotype was seen repeatedly, ten times or more. Its antigen is unidentified. Unique molecular identifiers featured in how the TCRbeta library was prepared. TCRdb re-derived calls from the PCR reads in MiXCR, one entry per CDR3 protein. The table shows approximately 300,000 distinct CDR3 sequences, with around a tenth occurring only once. The receptor was isolated from a boy less than two years old with acute myeloid leukemia, due to receive a stem cell transplant. The starting material was PBMCs, obtained before TCRalphabeta/CD19-depleted stem cell transplant. The rearrangement joins TRBV20-1 to TRBJ2-3; D is ambiguous. In nucleotides, the CDR3 is TGCAGTGCTAGACTCTCCCATATGGGCCTAGGGGATACGCAGTATTTT. Translation: CSARLSHMGLGDTQYF.